This is a list of T cell receptor beta chains from one sample in a study of immune cell composition in non-small cell lung cancer. Sequencing was performed with immunoSEQ multiplex PCR; in TCRdb, only in-frame clones are kept and a portion is missing. The sample holds several thousand clones, 70% to 85% seen once. The sequencing input was non-adjacent lung tissue. Receptor source: a human donor with non-small cell lung cancer. Each CDR3 is given with its conserved first and last residue. The D gene is left open where the match is weak. Some rows mark clone size as missing; the rest say once, few, many or name a class of expanded clone.

j_call clone_size d_call v_call cdr3_aa cdr3_nt
TRBJ1-2 once TRBD1 TRBV9 CASSVTGAYGYTF TGTGCCAGCAGCGTAACAGGGGCCTATGGCTACACCTTC
TRBJ2-1 medium-sized TRBD2 TRBV10-1 CASSASLAVPINYNEQFF TGCGCCAGCAGCGCAAGTCTAGCGGTCCCGATTAATTACAATGAGCAGTTCTTC
TRBJ1-1 - - TRBV19 CASSEDYTEAFF TGTGCCAGTAGTGAGGATTACACTGAAGCTTTCTTT
TRBJ2-7 - - TRBV6-1 CASSQQGGVSYEQYF TGTGCCAGCAGCCAACAAGGAGGGGTGAGCTACGAGCAGTACTTC
TRBJ2-5 - TRBD2 TRBV2 CAAGDETQYF TGTGCCGCGGGGGATGAGACCCAGTACTTC
TRBJ2-2 - TRBD2 TRBV10-2 CASREAGVVGELFF TGCGCCAGCAGAGAGGCGGGAGTGGTCGGGGAGCTGTTTTTT
TRBJ1-2 - - TRBV4-3 CASSPTPLIWQGEINYGYTF TGCGCCAGCAGCCCCACTCCCCTAATTTGGCAAGGGGAAATTAACTATGGCTACACCTTC
TRBJ2-1 - - TRBV5-8 CASSLVSYNEQFF TGTGCCAGCAGCTTGGTGTCGTACAATGAGCAGTTCTTC
TRBJ1-2 - TRBD1 TRBV29-1 CSVYRQGAKGYGYTF TGCAGCGTTTACCGACAGGGGGCGAAAGGGTATGGCTACACCTTC
TRBJ2-5 - TRBD2 TRBV27 CASRSGGGETQYF TGTGCCAGCAGAAGCGGGGGCGGAGAGACCCAGTACTTC
TRBJ2-3 - TRBD2 TRBV7-9 CASRETSGGTDTQYF TGTGCCAGCAGGGAAACTAGCGGGGGGACAGATACGCAGTATTTT
TRBJ1-1 - - TRBV6-5 CASSWGGNTEAFF TGTGCCAGCAGTTGGGGAGGGAACACTGAAGCTTTCTTT
TRBJ2-6 - - TRBV5-4 CASSIYRVGGANVLTF TGTGCCAGCAGCATCTACAGGGTTGGTGGGGCCAACGTCCTGACTTTC
TRBJ2-5 - TRBD2 TRBV18 CASSPLGTSGRKETQYF TGTGCCAGCTCACCACTGGGGACTAGCGGGAGAAAGGAGACCCAGTACTTC
TRBJ2-3 - - TRBV9 CASSVAGVLGTDTQYF TGTGCCAGCAGCGTAGCGGGAGTCTTGGGAACAGATACGCAGTATTTT
TRBJ2-3 - - TRBV7-8 CASSLGPQSTDTQYF TGTGCCAGCAGCTTAGGTCCCCAAAGCACAGATACGCAGTATTTT
TRBJ2-3 - TRBD1 TRBV7-9 CASSTDRGTDTQYF TGTGCCAGCAGCACAGACAGGGGGACAGATACGCAGTATTTT
TRBJ2-1 few - TRBV7-9 CASSLAGGTYNEQFF TGTGCCAGCAGCTTAGCGGGGGGAACCTACAATGAGCAGTTCTTC
TRBJ1-4 - TRBD1 TRBV7-9 CASSTYRGTNEKLFF TGTGCCAGCAGCACCTACAGGGGGACTAATGAAAAACTGTTTTTT
TRBJ2-1 - TRBD2 TRBV7-8 CASSLTSGRASTYNEQFF TGTGCCAGCAGCCTGACTAGCGGGAGGGCCTCAACCTACAATGAGCAGTTCTTC
TRBJ1-2 - - TRBV7-4 CASSLPNRDRTNGGYTF TGTGCCAGCAGCTTACCCAATCGCGACAGAACCAATGGGGGCTACACCTTC
TRBJ2-2 - TRBD2 TRBV7-9 CASSPGTSGRGGELFF TGTGCCAGCAGCCCAGGGACTAGCGGGAGAGGAGGGGAGCTGTTTTTT
TRBJ2-7 - - TRBV2 CASSVETTFYEQYF TGTGCCAGCAGTGTCGAGACTACCTTCTACGAGCAGTACTTC
TRBJ1-1 - - TRBV19 CASSLLTGGVTEAFF TGTGCCAGTAGTCTCCTGACAGGCGGAGTCACTGAAGCTTTCTTT
TRBJ2-3 - - TRBV7-9 CASSHDRSSTDTQYF TGTGCCAGCAGCCATGACAGATCTAGCACAGATACGCAGTATTTT
TRBJ2-1 once - TRBV4-3 CASSQDRVNEQFF TGCGCCAGCAGCCAAGATAGAGTCAATGAGCAGTTCTTC
TRBJ2-3 - - TRBV5-5 CASSLDYSTDTQYF TGTGCCAGCAGTTTAGACTACAGCACAGATACGCAGTATTTT
TRBJ2-1 - - TRBV6-5 CASSAVNEQFF TGTGCCAGCAGTGCGGTCAATGAGCAGTTCTTC
TRBJ2-4 once TRBD2 TRBV7-9 CASSRGGAGNIQYF TGTGCCAGCAGCCGCGGGGGAGCGGGAAACATTCAGTACTTC
TRBJ2-4 - TRBD2 TRBV2 CASSEGTSGRAPSGMAKNIQYF TGTGCCAGCAGTGAAGGGACTAGCGGGAGGGCTCCAAGCGGTATGGCCAAAAACATTCAGTACTTC
TRBJ1-5 - - TRBV27 CASSLGAAQPQHF TGTGCCAGCAGCCTCGGTGCGGCACAGCCCCAGCATTTT
TRBJ1-3 - - TRBV6-1 CASTAGNTIYF TGTGCCAGCACGGCTGGAAACACCATATATTTT
TRBJ2-5 - - TRBV18 CASSPNRDETQYF TGTGCCAGCTCACCCAACAGGGATGAGACCCAGTACTTC
TRBJ2-5 - - TRBV27 CASSLYASRGETQYF TGTGCCAGCAGTTTATATGCTAGCCGAGGAGAGACCCAGTACTTC
TRBJ2-7 few - TRBV10-1 CASRSTGRSHEQYF TGCGCCAGCAGATCGACAGGGAGGTCGCACGAGCAGTACTTC
TRBJ1-6 - TRBD1 TRBV5-5 CASSPSGTANSPLHF TGTGCCAGCAGCCCCTCCGGGACAGCTAATTCACCCCTCCACTTT
TRBJ2-7 few TRBD2 TRBV7-9 CASSSPIASGTYEQYF TGTGCCAGCAGCTCCCCTATCGCTAGCGGGACCTACGAGCAGTACTTC
TRBJ2-5 - TRBD1 TRBV29-1 CSGRDRGRLGETQYF TGCAGCGGACGGGACAGGGGGCGTTTGGGAGAGACCCAGTACTTC
TRBJ2-1 - - TRBV6-6 CASSYGGRSYNEQFF TGTGCCAGCAGTTACGGGGGGAGGTCCTACAATGAGCAGTTCTTC
TRBJ1-4 - - TRBV28 CASSFRGARGNEKLFF TGTGCCAGCAGTTTTCGGGGGGCGCGGGGGAATGAAAAACTGTTTTTT
TRBJ2-3 - - TRBV4-2 CASSQVEGGTDTQYF TGTGCCAGCAGCCAAGTAGAAGGGGGCACAGATACGCAGTATTTT
TRBJ2-3 - TRBD2 TRBV6-5 CASSLAGGAGDTQYF TGTGCCAGCAGTCTAGCGGGGGGGGCGGGAGATACGCAGTATTTT
TRBJ2-1 - TRBD1 TRBV4-3 CASSFSGTGEAYEQFF TGCGCCAGCAGCTTCTCCGGGACAGGGGAAGCGTATGAGCAGTTCTTC
TRBJ2-5 - - TRBV7-3 CASSLAGAETQYF TGTGCCAGCAGCTTAGCGGGGGCCGAGACCCAGTACTTC
TRBJ2-3 - TRBD2 TRBV19 CASTLASGGPSTDTQYF TGTGCCAGTACCTTAGCCAGCGGGGGCCCAAGCACAGATACGCAGTATTTT
TRBJ2-1 - TRBD2 TRBV29-1 CSATSREARNEQFF TGCAGCGCCACCTCGCGGGAGGCGAGGAATGAGCAGTTCTTC
TRBJ2-2 - TRBD2 TRBV19 CASRSRAGGRGTGELFF TGTGCCAGCCGCTCTAGGGCGGGAGGGCGGGGCACCGGGGAGCTGTTTTTT
TRBJ1-6 - - TRBV4-3 CASSQEIGRVISPLHF TGCGCCAGCAGCCAAGAGATAGGGAGGGTTATTTCACCCCTCCACTTT
TRBJ1-1 - TRBD1 TRBV18 CASSRTGTDVGAFF TGTGCCAGCTCACGGACCGGGACAGACGTGGGAGCTTTCTTT
TRBJ2-1 - TRBD2 TRBV5-1 CASSPGAGGPPNEQFF TGCGCCAGCAGCCCAGGGGCGGGGGGGCCCCCCAATGAGCAGTTCTTC
TRBJ2-2 - TRBD1 TRBV19 CASRMGQKNTGELFF TGTGCCAGTAGAATGGGACAGAAGAACACCGGGGAGCTGTTTTTT
TRBJ2-1 - - TRBV6-5 CASSSWRVDEQFF TGTGCCAGCAGTTCTTGGCGGGTAGATGAGCAGTTCTTC
TRBJ1-2 once - TRBV2 CASSMGNRDKSYTF TGTGCCAGCAGTATGGGGAACCGGGACAAGAGCTACACCTTC
TRBJ2-3 - TRBD1 TRBV18 CASLEKQGADTQYF TGTGCCAGCTTGGAAAAACAGGGGGCAGATACGCAGTATTTT
TRBJ1-1 - - TRBV14 CASSYYGGGTEAFF TGTGCCAGCAGTTACTACGGGGGTGGCACTGAAGCTTTCTTT
TRBJ1-2 - TRBD1 TRBV10-3 CAISDPGTGANYGYTF TGTGCCATCAGTGATCCCGGGACAGGGGCAAACTATGGCTACACCTTC
TRBJ1-2 - - TRBV19 CASSIGGGEDGYTF TGTGCCAGTAGTATAGGTGGAGGGGAAGATGGCTACACCTTC
TRBJ2-3 - - TRBV25-1 CASRREGTDTQYF TGTGCCAGCAGGAGGGAGGGCACAGATACGCAGTATTTT
TRBJ1-2 few TRBD1 TRBV29-1 CSVRAGGSLNYGYTF TGCAGCGTTAGGGCAGGGGGCTCCCTGAACTATGGCTACACCTTC